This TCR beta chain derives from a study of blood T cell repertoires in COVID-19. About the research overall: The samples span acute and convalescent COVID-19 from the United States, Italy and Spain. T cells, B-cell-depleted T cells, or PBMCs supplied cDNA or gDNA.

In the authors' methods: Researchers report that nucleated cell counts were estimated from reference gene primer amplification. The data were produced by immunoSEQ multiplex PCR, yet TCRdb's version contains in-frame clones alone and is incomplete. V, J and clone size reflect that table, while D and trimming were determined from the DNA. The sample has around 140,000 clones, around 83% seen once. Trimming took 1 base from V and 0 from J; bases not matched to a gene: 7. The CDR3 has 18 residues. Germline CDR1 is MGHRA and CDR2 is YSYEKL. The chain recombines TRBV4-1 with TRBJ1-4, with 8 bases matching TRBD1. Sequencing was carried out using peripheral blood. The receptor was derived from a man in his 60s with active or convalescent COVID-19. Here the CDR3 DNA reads TGCGCCAGCAGCCAAGGGACCACAGGGGGAGCAACTAATGAAAAACTGTTTTTT. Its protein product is CASSQGTTGGATNEKLFF.